The sequence of this T cell receptor (beta chain) was determined in a study of T cells in Graves' hyperthyroidism and ophthalmopathy. Study-wide results and limits: Ophthalmopathy was model-predicted a median around 6.7 months pre-onset.

Germline V CDR1 and CDR2: SGHDT, YYEEEE. This CDR3 spans 15 amino acids. V was pared by 1 base and J by 1 base, with 4 bases of the junction left unmatched. Orbital computed tomography, thyroid ultrasound, serum thyroxine and TRAb, and clinical symptoms together informed the diagnoses. This clonotype was observed a few times. No antigen is known for it. From RNA transcripts, TCR beta CDR3 regions were amplified. When the TCR CDR3 underwent first-round RT-PCR, the HTBI primer set was used. One entry per CDR3 protein results from TCRdb running MiXCR on the multiplex PCR reads. This table has hundreds of thousands of distinct CDR3 sequences, roughly 15% appearing once.

The clonotype originates from a man aged 18-30 years with Graves' ophthalmopathy. The chain has TRBV5-6 and TRBJ2-5, with TRBD1 matching over 7 bases. Sequenced sample: blood. CDR3 in DNA: TGTGCCAGCAGCTTGAGGGACAGACCCCAAGAGACCCAGTACTTC. Protein product: CASSLRDRPQETQYF.